A selection of T cell receptor beta chains follows, all from one sample in a study of T cell responses to AZD1222 COVID-19 vaccine. Produced via immunoSEQ multiplex PCR; TCRdb's table is partial and in-frame only. The repertoire holds approximately 110,000 clones, with 89% as singletons. Sequencing was performed on peripheral blood, taken 28 days after the second AZD1222 dose. These TCRs come from an adult who received the AZD1222 COVID-19 vaccine. Both conserved end residues are part of each CDR3. D genes are given only for firm matches. The size entry is marked missing in some rows and otherwise reads once, few, many or a size class.

TRBD1	few	TRBV4-3	TRBJ2-2	CATMDRADGELFF	TGCGCAACTATGGACAGGGCGGACGGGGAGCTGTTTTTT
.	.	TRBV7-2	TRBJ2-5	CASSLGFSDRRPQYF	TGTGCCAGCAGCTTAGGGTTTTCCGATCGGAGGCCCCAGTACTTC
.	.	TRBV28	TRBJ2-1	CASRLVGPSLRYNEQFF	TGTGCCAGCAGGCTGGTGGGCCCCTCCCTGCGTTATAATGAGCAGTTCTTC
.	once	TRBV28	TRBJ1-6	CASSAIGTRLDSPLHF	TGTGCCAGCAGCGCCATAGGGACACGTTTAGATTCACCCCTCCACTTT
.	.	TRBV7-2	TRBJ2-5	CASSLAGGGETQYF	TGTGCCAGCAGCTTAGCGGGAGGGGGAGAGACCCAGTACTTC
.	.	TRBV19	TRBJ1-5	CASKTIGGYQPQHF	TGTGCCAGTAAGACTATAGGGGGTTACCAGCCCCAGCATTTT
.	.	TRBV14	TRBJ1-1	CASSLGDTEAFF	TGTGCCAGCAGCTTGGGGGACACTGAAGCTTTCTTT
.	once	TRBV5-6	TRBJ2-2	CASSLQGRVLGELFF	TGTGCCAGCAGCTTACAGGGAAGGGTGCTGGGGGAGCTGTTTTTT
.	.	TRBV7-9	TRBJ1-4	CASVGGADEKLFF	TGTGCCAGCGTCGGGGGCGCCGATGAAAAACTGTTTTTT
.	.	TRBV10-3	TRBJ2-5	CAISESGGAAETQYF	TGTGCCATCAGTGAGTCTGGGGGGGCTGCCGAGACCCAGTACTTC
.	.	TRBV4-1	TRBJ1-5	CASSQGEYSNQPQHF	TGCGCCAGCAGCCAAGGGGAATATAGCAATCAGCCCCAGCATTTT
.	.	TRBV19	TRBJ2-1	CASSIATGSGNEQFF	TGTGCCAGTAGTATAGCAACAGGGTCAGGGAATGAGCAGTTCTTC
.	.	TRBV28	TRBJ1-1	CASSRSHKPLHGYEAFF	TGTGCCAGCAGTCGATCCCACAAACCGCTACACGGATATGAAGCTTTCTTT
.	.	TRBV11-2	TRBJ2-5	CASSFLLSMGQETQYF	TGTGCCAGCAGCTTTTTATTAAGCATGGGCCAAGAGACCCAGTACTTC
.	.	TRBV7-2	TRBJ1-2	CASSQEPGQRPTF	TGTGCCAGCAGCCAAGAGCCGGGTCAGCGACCCACCTTC
TRBD1	.	TRBV27	TRBJ1-2	CASSPAAGGGYTF	TGTGCCAGCTCACCCGCTGCAGGGGGGGGCTACACCTTC
.	.	TRBV9	TRBJ2-3	CASSPRSVPGGGTDTQYF	TGTGCCAGCAGCCCTCGGTCGGTCCCGGGCGGGGGCACAGATACGCAGTATTTT
.	.	TRBV28	TRBJ2-1	CASSYIREQFF	TGTGCCAGCAGTTACATCCGGGAGCAGTTCTTC
.	once	TRBV6-5	TRBJ1-1	CASSYSAGVNTEAFF	TGTGCCAGCAGTTACTCCGCAGGGGTGAACACTGAAGCTTTCTTT
TRBD1	.	TRBV2	TRBJ1-2	CATGEGGQANYGYTF	TGTGCCACAGGGGAGGGGGGACAGGCTAACTATGGCTACACCTTC
TRBD1	.	TRBV5-1	TRBJ1-3	CASSLPGTGSSGNTIYF	TGCGCCAGCAGCTTGCCCGGGACAGGGAGCTCTGGAAACACCATATATTTT
.	.	TRBV6-5	TRBJ1-2	CASSYSRTSYTF	TGTGCCAGCAGTTACTCTCGGACCAGCTACACCTTC
TRBD1	.	TRBV7-9	TRBJ1-2	CASSLGQGSYGYTF	TGTGCCAGCAGCTTAGGACAGGGCTCCTATGGCTACACCTTC
TRBD2	few	TRBV7-2	TRBJ2-7	CASSSPPGLAGGGAYEQYF	TGTGCCAGCAGCTCACCACCGGGACTAGCGGGAGGAGGGGCCTACGAGCAGTACTTC
.	once	TRBV11-2	TRBJ1-1	CASSLESGLENTEAFF	TGTGCCAGCAGCTTAGAGTCAGGGTTGGAGAACACTGAAGCTTTCTTT
.	.	TRBV30	TRBJ1-1	CAWTTPEGQATEAFF	TGTGCCTGGACTACCCCCGAGGGGCAGGCCACTGAAGCTTTCTTT